The rows below give T cell receptor beta chains drawn from one sample of a study of T cell responses to AZD1222 COVID-19 vaccine. Clones were read by immunoSEQ multiplex PCR, and TCRdb kept only the in-frame ones, dropping some. The sample comprises approximately 68,000 clones, roughly 87% of which are singletons, and about 25% rests with the top ten. Sample: peripheral blood, taken on day 0 of AZD1222 vaccination. The receptors stem from an adult in good health. Each CDR3 is given with its conserved first and last residue. Each record gives: clone size, V gene, J gene, D gene, CDR3 DNA, CDR3 protein. D genes are given only for firm matches. The size entry is marked missing in some rows and otherwise reads once, few, many or a size class.

clone size: -; V gene: TRBV19; J gene: TRBJ1-4; D gene: TRBD1; CDR3 DNA: TGTGCCACTGTGGGGACAGGGAATGAAAAACTGTTTTTT; CDR3 protein: CATVGTGNEKLFF
clone size: -; V gene: TRBV12-5; J gene: TRBJ1-1; D gene: TRBD1; CDR3 DNA: TGTGCTAGTGGTTTGGGACAGGGAAACACTGAAGCTTTCTTT; CDR3 protein: CASGLGQGNTEAFF
clone size: -; V gene: TRBV30; J gene: TRBJ2-7; D gene: TRBD1; CDR3 DNA: TGTGCCTGGAGTCGGGGGACAGGAGCCTACGAGCAGTACTTC; CDR3 protein: CAWSRGTGAYEQYF
clone size: -; V gene: TRBV12-3/TRBV12-4; J gene: TRBJ1-2; D gene: -; CDR3 DNA: TGTGCCAGCACCCCGACATATAACTATGGCTACACCTTC; CDR3 protein: CASTPTYNYGYTF
clone size: once; V gene: TRBV30; J gene: TRBJ1-6; D gene: TRBD1; CDR3 DNA: TGTGCCTGGGGGACAGGGACCTATAATTCACCCCTCCACTTT; CDR3 protein: CAWGTGTYNSPLHF
clone size: -; V gene: TRBV5-6; J gene: TRBJ1-4; D gene: -; CDR3 DNA: TGTGCCAGCAGCACTTGGGTTGGCAGGGCAAAAGAAAAACTGTTTTTT; CDR3 protein: CASSTWVGRAKEKLFF
clone size: -; V gene: TRBV6-5; J gene: TRBJ2-5; D gene: TRBD2; CDR3 DNA: TGTGCCAGCAGTAGTAGCGGGGGGGAGACCCAGTACTTC; CDR3 protein: CASSSSGGETQYF
clone size: -; V gene: TRBV11-2; J gene: TRBJ2-1; D gene: TRBD2; CDR3 DNA: TGTGCCAGCAGCTTAGATTCCGGTAGCGGGGGGATTCATGAGCAGTTCTTC; CDR3 protein: CASSLDSGSGGIHEQFF
clone size: once; V gene: TRBV12-3/TRBV12-4; J gene: TRBJ1-1; D gene: -; CDR3 DNA: TGTGCCAGCAGTCGAGGGGAATACACTGAAGCTTTCTTT; CDR3 protein: CASSRGEYTEAFF
clone size: -; V gene: TRBV30; J gene: TRBJ2-7; D gene: -; CDR3 DNA: TGTGCCTGGAGGGTAGGACGGAGCGACGAGCAGTACTTC; CDR3 protein: CAWRVGRSDEQYF
clone size: -; V gene: TRBV5-1; J gene: TRBJ2-7; D gene: -; CDR3 DNA: TGCGCCAGCAGCTTGGATCTGGGGGCCGCCTACGAGCAGTACTTC; CDR3 protein: CASSLDLGAAYEQYF
clone size: -; V gene: TRBV7-9; J gene: TRBJ1-1; D gene: -; CDR3 DNA: TGTGCCAGCAGCTTGTCATCCCAGGGTGAAGCTTTCTTT; CDR3 protein: CASSLSSQGEAFF
clone size: -; V gene: TRBV7-9; J gene: TRBJ1-1; D gene: -; CDR3 DNA: TGTGCCAGCAGCCTCACAGTCCCCTGGGGTACTTTCTTT; CDR3 protein: CASSLTVPWGTFF
clone size: -; V gene: TRBV6-5; J gene: TRBJ1-4; D gene: TRBD1; CDR3 DNA: TGTGCCAGCAGCATCCGACAGGGCAATGAAAAACTGTTTTTT; CDR3 protein: CASSIRQGNEKLFF
clone size: -; V gene: TRBV19; J gene: TRBJ1-1; D gene: -; CDR3 DNA: TGTGCCAGTAGTATAGGGGTTCCAGGTGTTGAAGCTTTCTTT; CDR3 protein: CASSIGVPGVEAFF
clone size: -; V gene: TRBV19; J gene: TRBJ2-3; D gene: -; CDR3 DNA: TGTGCCAGTAGTATACAGGGAGCAGATACGCAGTATTTT; CDR3 protein: CASSIQGADTQYF
clone size: -; V gene: TRBV6-1; J gene: TRBJ1-5; D gene: -; CDR3 DNA: TGTGCCAGCAGTGATATTTTTGAGGGTAGCAATCAGCCCCAGCATTTT; CDR3 protein: CASSDIFEGSNQPQHF
clone size: -; V gene: TRBV3-1/TRBV3-2; J gene: TRBJ2-2; D gene: -; CDR3 DNA: TGTGCCAGCAGCCAAGCTGTTTGGGCCGGCGGGGAGCTGTTTTTT; CDR3 protein: CASSQAVWAGGELFF
clone size: -; V gene: TRBV9; J gene: TRBJ2-1; D gene: TRBD1; CDR3 DNA: TGTGCCAGCAGCCCCGGGACAGGGGGCCTCAATGAGCAGTTCTTC; CDR3 protein: CASSPGTGGLNEQFF
clone size: -; V gene: TRBV12-3/TRBV12-4; J gene: TRBJ2-1; D gene: -; CDR3 DNA: TGTGCCAGCAGTTTGGAGCATGAGCAGTTCTTC; CDR3 protein: CASSLEHEQFF
clone size: -; V gene: TRBV28; J gene: TRBJ1-2; D gene: TRBD1; CDR3 DNA: TGTGCCAGCAGGACAGGGGTCAGCTATGGCTACACCTTC; CDR3 protein: CASRTGVSYGYTF
clone size: once; V gene: TRBV19; J gene: TRBJ2-7; D gene: TRBD1; CDR3 DNA: TGTGCCAGTAGGCCGGGACAGGGGTCCTACGAGCAGTACTTC; CDR3 protein: CASRPGQGSYEQYF
clone size: -; V gene: TRBV11-1; J gene: TRBJ1-1; D gene: -; CDR3 DNA: TGTGCCAGCAGCCTACAGGGAGGTAACACTGAAGCTTTCTTT; CDR3 protein: CASSLQGGNTEAFF
clone size: -; V gene: TRBV20-1; J gene: TRBJ2-7; D gene: -; CDR3 DNA: TGCAGTGCTAGTGGAGCGATTGAATCTCGGGAGCAGTACTTC; CDR3 protein: CSASGAIESREQYF
clone size: -; V gene: TRBV3-1/TRBV3-2; J gene: TRBJ1-1; D gene: -; CDR3 DNA: TGTGCCAGCAGCCAGGGAGGAAACTCTGAAGCTTTCTTT; CDR3 protein: CASSQGGNSEAFF